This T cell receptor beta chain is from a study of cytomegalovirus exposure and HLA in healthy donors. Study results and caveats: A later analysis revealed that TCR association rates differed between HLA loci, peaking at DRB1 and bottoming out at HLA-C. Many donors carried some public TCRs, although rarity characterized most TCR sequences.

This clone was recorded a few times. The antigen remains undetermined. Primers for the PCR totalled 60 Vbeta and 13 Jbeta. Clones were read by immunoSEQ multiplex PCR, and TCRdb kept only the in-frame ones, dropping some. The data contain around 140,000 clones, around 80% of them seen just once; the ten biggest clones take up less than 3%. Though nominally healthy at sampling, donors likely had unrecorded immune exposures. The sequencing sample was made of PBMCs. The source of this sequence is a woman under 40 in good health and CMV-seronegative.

CDR3: CASTRQGSSGNTIYF. CDR3 coding DNA: TGTGCCAGCACCAGACAGGGGAGCTCTGGAAACACCATATATTTT. This rearrangement joins TRBV6-1 to TRBJ1-3; TRBD1 aligns across 8 bases. Germline V gene sequence: CDR1 MNHNS, CDR2 SASEGT. V trimming: 7 bases; J trimming: 0 bases; junction bases outside the gene matches: 5. The CDR3 totals 15 residues.